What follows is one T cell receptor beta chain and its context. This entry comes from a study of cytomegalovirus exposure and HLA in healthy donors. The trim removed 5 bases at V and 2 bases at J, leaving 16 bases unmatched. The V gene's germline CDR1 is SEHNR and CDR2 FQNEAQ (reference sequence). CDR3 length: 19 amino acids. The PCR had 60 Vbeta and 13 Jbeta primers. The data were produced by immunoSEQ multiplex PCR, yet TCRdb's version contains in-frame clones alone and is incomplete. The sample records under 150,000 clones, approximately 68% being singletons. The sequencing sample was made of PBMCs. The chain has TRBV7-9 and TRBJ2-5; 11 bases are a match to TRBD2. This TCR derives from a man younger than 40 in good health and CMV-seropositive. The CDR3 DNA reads TGTGCCAGCAGCCCAAGGTGGGCTAGCGGGAGGATTGGGCAAGAGACCCAGTACTTC. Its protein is CASSPRWASGRIGQETQYF.